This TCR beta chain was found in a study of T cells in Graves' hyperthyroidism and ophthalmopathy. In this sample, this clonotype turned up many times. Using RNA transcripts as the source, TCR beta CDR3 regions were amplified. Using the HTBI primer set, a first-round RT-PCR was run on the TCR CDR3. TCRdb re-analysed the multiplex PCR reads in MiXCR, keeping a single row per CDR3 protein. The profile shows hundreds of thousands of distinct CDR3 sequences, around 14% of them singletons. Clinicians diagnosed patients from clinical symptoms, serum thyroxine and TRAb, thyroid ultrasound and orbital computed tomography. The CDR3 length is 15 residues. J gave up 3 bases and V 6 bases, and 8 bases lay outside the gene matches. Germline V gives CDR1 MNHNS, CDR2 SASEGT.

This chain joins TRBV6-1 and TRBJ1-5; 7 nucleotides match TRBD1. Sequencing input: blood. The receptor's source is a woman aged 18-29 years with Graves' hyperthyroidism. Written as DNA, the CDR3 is TGTGCCAGCAGGGACCGGGACAGTATCAATCAGCCCCAGCATTTT. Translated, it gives CASRDRDSINQPQHF.